This entry describes one TCR beta chain. The antigen is unknown. Treatment in this sample: 15 to 20 received Ad26.COV2.S at low or high dose, single or two shots; 5 received placebo; per-sample allocation not given. Repertoires come from day 63 after the first vaccine or placebo injection. V trimming: 3 bases; J trimming: 4 bases; junction bases outside the gene matches: 3. This CDR3 spans 15 amino acids. The germline CDR1 and CDR2 sequences are SGDLS and YYNGEE. The table came from immunoSEQ multiplex PCR; TCRdb's copy has only in-frame clones and leaves some out. The table lists about 350,000 clones, around 84% of them singletons. The data originate from a study of Ad26.COV2.S vaccination and SARS-CoV-2 variants. Findings and limits, study-wide: Quantification of TCR breadth and depth may have yielded underestimates of total T cell responses. It was found that vaccine and placebo recipients had similar non-spike TCR breadth.

Sequencing used peripheral blood, obtained in a trial of Ad26.COV2.S vaccine versus placebo. The receptor was isolated from a person between 18 and 65 years old who received the Ad26.COV2.S COVID-19 vaccine or a placebo. The chain couples TRBV9 to TRBJ2-2; 10 nucleotides line up with TRBD1. CDR3 DNA: TGTGCCAGCAGCGCCGGGGACAGGGGCACCGGGGAGCTGTTTTTT. Its translation: CASSAGDRGTGELFF. Using reference TRBV9 and TRBJ2-2 for the parts outside the CDR3, the full variable domain is DSGVTQTPKHLITATGQRVTLRCSPRSGDLSVYWYQQSLDQGLQFLIQYYNGEERAKGNILERFSAQQFPDLHSELNLSSLELGDSALYFCASSAGDRGTGELFFGEGSRLTVL.